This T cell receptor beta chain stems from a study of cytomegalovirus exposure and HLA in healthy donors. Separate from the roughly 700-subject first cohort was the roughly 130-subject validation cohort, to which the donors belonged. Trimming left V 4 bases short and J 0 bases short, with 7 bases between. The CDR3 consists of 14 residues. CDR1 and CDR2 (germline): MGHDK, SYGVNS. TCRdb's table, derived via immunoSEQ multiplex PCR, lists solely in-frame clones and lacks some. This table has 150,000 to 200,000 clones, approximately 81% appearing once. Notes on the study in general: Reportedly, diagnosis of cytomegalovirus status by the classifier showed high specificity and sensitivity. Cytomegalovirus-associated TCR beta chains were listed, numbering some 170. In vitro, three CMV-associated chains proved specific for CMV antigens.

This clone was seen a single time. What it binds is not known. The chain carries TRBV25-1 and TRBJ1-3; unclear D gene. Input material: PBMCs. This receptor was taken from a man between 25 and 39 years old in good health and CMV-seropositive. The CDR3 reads CASSARSSGNTIYF. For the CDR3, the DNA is TGTGCCAGCAGTGCGCGCTCCTCTGGAAACACCATATATTTT.